Shown below are 18 T cell receptor beta chains from a single sample sequenced in a study of shared clonotypes between healthy human individuals. CD45RO-negative cells were positively selected for CCR7, leaving out terminally differentiated effector memory CD45RA+ cells. Clones were read by immunoSEQ multiplex PCR, and TCRdb kept only the in-frame ones, dropping some. The sample shows roughly 850,000 clones, about 96% of them seen only once. Input material: naive CD8+ T cells sorted from blood. The receptors derive from a man aged 30 to 39 in good health.

The gene calls are TRBV27 and TRBJ1-5, with a possible D match to TRBD1 (5 bases). Germline V lookup: CDR1 MNHEY, CDR2 SMNVEV (reference sequence). The V and J ends lost 5 bases and 4 bases respectively, with 12 bases between them. This CDR3 is built from 14 residues. CDR3 in amino acids: CASSAGQGNQPQHF. The DNA of the CDR3 is TGTGCCAGCAGTGCAGGGCAGGGTAATCAGCCCCAGCATTTT.

This clone was detected once. The CDR3 sequence is CASGSGLNEQFF. The CDR3 DNA sequence: TGTGCCAGCGGTAGCGGGCTCAATGAGCAGTTCTTC. The chain combines TRBV7-8 with TRBJ2-1; 7 bases agree with TRBD2. After removal of 8 bases from V and 6 bases from J, the junction contained 4 bases not matched to a gene. The CDR3 extends over 12 amino acids. CDR1 and CDR2 from the germline V gene are SGHVS and FQNEAQ. The whole variable domain, remainder taken from reference TRBV7-8 and TRBJ2-1, is GAGVSQSPRYKVAKRGQDVALRCDPISGHVSLFWYQQALGQGPEFLTYFQNEAQLDKSGLPSDRFFAERPEGSVSTLKIQRTQQEDSAVYLCASGSGLNEQFFGPGTRLTVL.

V and J are TRBV13 and TRBJ1-2; D uncertain. Germline V lookup: CDR1 PRHDT, CDR2 FYEKMQ (reference sequence). The CDR3 has 13 residues. Trimming took 1 base from V and 5 from J, leaving 8 bases between them. The CDR3 spells CASSLDGSYGYTF. The CDR3 DNA follows: TGTGCCAGCAGCTTAGACGGGTCGTATGGCTACACCTTC.

CDR3 amino acids: CASSLSLQDTQYF. DNA for the CDR3: TGTGCCAGCAGTTTATCGTTGCAGGATACGCAGTATTTT. V and J are TRBV28 and TRBJ2-3; D not resolved. V was cut by 1 base and J by 6 bases, with 8 bases left in between. The germline CDR1 and CDR2 sequences are MDHEN and SYDVKM. The CDR3 runs to 13 residues.

This sequence joins TRBV7-2 and TRBJ2-2; D is undetermined. Germline V gene sequence: CDR1 SGHTA, CDR2 FQGNSA. The V end was cut by 3 bases, the J end by 4 bases, with 12 bases between. The CDR3 loop spans 15 amino acids. The CDR3 nucleotides read TGTGCCAGCAGCTTTAATGACGAAAGCACCGGGGAGCTGTTTTTT. It is translated as CASSFNDESTGELFF.

The genes are TRBV5-6 and TRBJ2-7; D remains unclear. V was clipped by 7 bases and J by 2 bases, with 16 bases between them. Germline CDR1 reads SGHDT; CDR2 reads YYEEEE. The CDR3 runs 14 residues. The CDR3 DNA sequence: TGTGCCAGCGGTTGGGCGGATGAGCCCTACGAGCAGTACTTC. Amino acid sequence: CASGWADEPYEQYF.

The chain joins TRBV5-6 to TRBJ2-7; D is uncertain. Germline CDR1 is SGHDT and CDR2 is YYEEEE. This CDR3 has 14 amino acids. V was cut by 0 bases and J by 10 bases, with 17 bases left in between. CDR3 sequence (DNA): TGTGCCAGCAGCTTGGCCTTAGACCCCGGCGGTCAGTACTTC. This translates into CASSLALDPGGQYF.

This chain links TRBV19 with TRBJ2-1; D is unresolved. V lost 7 bases and J 0 bases, leaving 13 bases between the germline ends. This CDR3 region has 15 residues. Germline CDR1 LNHDA, CDR2 SQIVND (reference sequence). Here the CDR3 DNA reads TGTGCCAGTATCAGAACCCAGTCCTCCTACAATGAGCAGTTCTTC. Encoded protein: CASIRTQSSYNEQFF.

The chain recombines TRBV7-9 with TRBJ2-5, with D hard to call. With 2 bases removed from V and 5 bases from J, the gap between germline ends came to 12 bases. CDR1 SEHNR and CDR2 FQNEAQ come from the germline V gene (reference sequence). The CDR3 is 14 residues long. CDR3 loop: CASSLSLQKETQYF. The CDR3 region has the DNA TGTGCCAGCAGCTTATCCCTACAAAAGGAGACCCAGTACTTC.

The chain carries TRBV27 and TRBJ2-7, with 8 positions matching TRBD1. V was clipped by 8 bases and J by 6 bases; unmatched bases: 3. CDR1 is MNHEY, CDR2 SMNVEV, per germline (reference sequence). CDR3 length equals 11 residues. The CDR3 nucleotides read TGTGCCAGCCACAGGGGGAGCGAGCAGTACTTC. It encodes CASHRGSEQYF.

The rearrangement links TRBV12-5 to TRBJ1-2; no clear D. Trimming removed 3 bases from V and 0 bases from J, with 2 bases in between. Germline assignment: CDR1 LGHNT and CDR2 FRNRAP. The CDR3 covers 12 residues. The CDR3 reads CASGFPNYGYTF. CDR3 coding DNA: TGTGCTAGTGGTTTTCCTAACTATGGCTACACCTTC.

The chain joins TRBV28 to TRBJ2-3, with 12 bases fitting TRBD2. This CDR3 is built from 16 residues. V gave up 5 bases and J gave up 2 bases; unmatched junction bases: 5. Germline V lookup: CDR1 MDHEN, CDR2 SYDVKM. This CDR3 reads CASSLGLAGFTDTQYF. The CDR3 nucleotides read TGTGCCAGCAGTCTCGGACTAGCGGGATTCACAGATACGCAGTATTTT.

This clone was seen a handful of times. The chain uses TRBV29-1 and TRBJ2-7; tentatively, D is TRBD2 (6 bases). The V and J ends lost 4 bases and 2 bases respectively, with 12 bases between them. Germline V CDR1 and CDR2: SQVTM, ANQGSEA. The CDR3 length is 13 residues. CDR3 sequence: CSVAPSVPYEQYF. Written as DNA, the CDR3 is TGCAGCGTTGCTCCTAGCGTCCCCTACGAGCAGTACTTC.

The V and J genes are TRBV27 and TRBJ2-5; D gene unclear. Germline V CDR1 and CDR2: MNHEY, SMNVEV (reference sequence). The CDR3 is made up of 15 amino acids. Trimming stripped 0 bases from V and 1 base from J, with 9 bases between. CDR3 in amino acids: CASSLSGLFQETQYF. Here the CDR3 DNA reads TGTGCCAGCAGTTTATCGGGCCTCTTCCAAGAGACCCAGTACTTC.

The chain employs TRBV11-2 and TRBJ1-5, with 9 bases lining up with TRBD1. With V trimmed by 5 bases and J by 3 bases, 5 bases remained unmatched. The germline V gene has CDR1 SGHAT and CDR2 FQNNGV. The CDR3 contains 15 residues. Here the CDR3 reads CASSRGQGVNQPQHF. The DNA of the CDR3 is TGTGCCAGCAGCCGGGGACAGGGAGTCAATCAGCCCCAGCATTTT.

The chain carries TRBV27 and TRBJ2-1; D is unclear. V was shortened by 2 bases and J by 6 bases, with 11 bases between the two germline ends. The CDR3 has 14 amino acids. The germline V gene encodes CDR1 MNHEY and CDR2 SMNVEV (reference sequence). The CDR3 DNA sequence: TGTGCCAGCAGTTTAGAGATGCCGGGCAATGAGCAGTTCTTC. Encoded protein: CASSLEMPGNEQFF.

The chain recombines TRBV28 with TRBJ1-1, with TRBD1 identical over 7 bases. V was clipped by 1 base and J by 8 bases; unmatched bases: 13. Germline CDR1 MDHEN, CDR2 SYDVKM. The CDR3 consists of 16 residues. The CDR3 region is CASSLSRRRQGGEAFF. DNA of the CDR3: TGTGCCAGCAGTTTATCTCGACGTCGGCAGGGGGGCGAAGCTTTCTTT.

Turning to this clone: The same CDR3 is also encoded by other DNA sequences in this sample. The chain joins TRBV5-4 to TRBJ1-1, with no clear D. The length of the CDR3 is 11 residues. Germline loops: CDR1 SGHNT, CDR2 YYREEE (reference sequence). V was clipped by 7 bases and J by 1 base, with 5 bases between them. The CDR3 loop reads CASRGNTEAFF. CDR3 DNA sequence: TGTGCCAGCCGAGGGAACACTGAAGCTTTCTTT.